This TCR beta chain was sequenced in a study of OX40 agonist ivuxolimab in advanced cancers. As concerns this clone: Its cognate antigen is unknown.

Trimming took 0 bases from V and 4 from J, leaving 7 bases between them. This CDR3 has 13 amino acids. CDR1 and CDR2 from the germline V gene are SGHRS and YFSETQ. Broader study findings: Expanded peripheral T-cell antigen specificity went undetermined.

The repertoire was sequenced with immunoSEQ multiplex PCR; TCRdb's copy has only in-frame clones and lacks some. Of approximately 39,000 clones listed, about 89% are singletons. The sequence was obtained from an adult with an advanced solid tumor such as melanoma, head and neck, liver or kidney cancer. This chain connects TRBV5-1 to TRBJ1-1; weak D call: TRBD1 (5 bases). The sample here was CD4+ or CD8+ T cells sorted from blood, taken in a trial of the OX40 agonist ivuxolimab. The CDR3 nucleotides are TGCGCCAGCAGCTTGGGGGGGAGCACTGAAGCTTTCTTT. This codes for CASSLGGSTEAFF.